This T cell receptor (beta chain) is from a study of blood T cell repertoires in COVID-19. Clones were read by immunoSEQ multiplex PCR, and TCRdb kept only the in-frame ones, dropping some. This repertoire shows more than 300,000 clones, about 90% found once; its top ten account for around 1%. The CDR3 loop spans 12 amino acids. Germline assignment: CDR1 LNHDA and CDR2 SQIVND (reference sequence). Trimming left V 3 bases short and J 9 bases short, with 9 bases between. J is TRBJ1-5 and V is TRBV19; D ambiguous. This receptor was taken from a woman in her thirties or forties with COVID-19, enrolled during active disease. The sample was peripheral blood. DNA of the CDR3: TGTGCCAGTAGTATTAGCCAGCTGCCCCAGCATTTT. Protein product: CASSISQLPQHF.